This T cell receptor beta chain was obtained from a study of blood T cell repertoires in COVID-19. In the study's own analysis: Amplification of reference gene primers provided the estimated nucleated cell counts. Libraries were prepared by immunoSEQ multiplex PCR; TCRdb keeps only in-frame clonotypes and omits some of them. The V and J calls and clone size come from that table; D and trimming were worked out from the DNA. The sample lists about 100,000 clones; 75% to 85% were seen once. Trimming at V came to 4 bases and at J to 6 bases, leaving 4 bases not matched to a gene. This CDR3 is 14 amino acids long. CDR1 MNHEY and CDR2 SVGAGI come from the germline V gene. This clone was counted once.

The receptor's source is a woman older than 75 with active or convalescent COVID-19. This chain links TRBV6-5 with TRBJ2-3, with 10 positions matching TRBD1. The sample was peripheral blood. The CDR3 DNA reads TGTGCCAGCAGTTTCCGACAGGGGGCTGATACGCAGTATTTT. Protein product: CASSFRQGADTQYF.